Below, 18 T cell receptor beta chains from the same sample are listed, as sequenced in a study of T cell responses to AZD1222 COVID-19 vaccine. The repertoire was sequenced with immunoSEQ multiplex PCR; TCRdb's copy has only in-frame clones and lacks some. Found here are about 120,000 clones, around 87% of them singletons; the top ten hold about 2.5%. This sample comprised peripheral blood, obtained 28 days after the second AZD1222 dose. The receptors were gathered from an adult who received the AZD1222 COVID-19 vaccine.

The gene calls are TRBV5-1 and TRBJ2-7; unclear D gene. V was cut by 4 bases and J by 0 bases, with 5 bases left in between. The length of the CDR3 is 12 residues. Germline CDR1 SGHRS, CDR2 YFSETQ. Here the CDR3 DNA reads TGCGCCAGCAGCGAGAGCTCCTACGAGCAGTACTTC. Amino acids: CASSESSYEQYF.

The V gene is TRBV9, the J gene TRBJ2-5; the match to TRBD2 covers 13 bases. Germline V gene sequence: CDR1 SGDLS, CDR2 YYNGEE. V shed 3 bases, J shed 4 bases, and the junction held 9 bases outside the gene matches. The CDR3 covers 17 residues. In DNA, the CDR3 is TGTGCCAGCAGCGCGGGACTAGCGGGGTTCGGGGGAGAGACCCAGTACTTC. Protein sequence: CASSAGLAGFGGETQYF.

The chain employs TRBV6-2 or TRBV6-3 and TRBJ2-5; TRBD2 matches 8 bases. Looked up from germline, CDR1 is MNHEY and CDR2 is SVGEGT. J lost 2 bases, V lost 2 bases, and 1 base had no gene match. The length of the CDR3 is 14 residues. Here the CDR3 DNA reads TGTGCCAGCAGTTACGGACTAGCACAAGAGACCCAGTACTTC. As protein: CASSYGLAQETQYF.

The gene calls are TRBV2 and TRBJ1-5; D uncertain. The CDR3 spans 14 residues. Trimming shortened V by 6 bases and J by 7 bases, and 16 bases separated the two germline ends. The germline gives CDR1 SNHLY, CDR2 FYNNEI. As DNA, the CDR3 is TGTGCCAGCAGGGTTGGGTTGGTCAGACAGCCCCAGCATTTT. Protein sequence: CASRVGLVRQPQHF. The entire variable domain, with the rest obtained from reference TRBV2 and TRBJ1-5, is as follows: EPEVTQTPSHQVTQMGQEVILRCVPISNHLYFYWYRQILGQKVEFLVSFYNNEISEKSEIFDDQFSVERPDGSNFTLKIRSTKLEDSAMYFCASRVGLVRQPQHFGDGTRLSIL.

The chain links TRBV5-1 to TRBJ1-1; TRBD1 matches 10 bases. The CDR3 spans 13 residues. The V and J ends lost 4 bases and 10 bases, in that order; junction bases with no gene match: 7. CDR1 is SGHRS, CDR2 YFSETQ, per germline. CDR3 in amino acids: CASSQDRGLRAFF. The CDR3 bases are TGCGCCAGCAGCCAAGACAGGGGGCTTCGAGCTTTCTTT.

The chain links TRBV18 to TRBJ2-7; D gene unclear. Germline V gives CDR1 KGHSH, CDR2 LQKENI. Trimming stripped 2 bases from V and 6 bases from J, with 11 bases between. The CDR3 sequence is 13 residues long. The CDR3 coding sequence is TGTGCCAGCTCACCAATTATGACGGTCGAGCAGTACTTC. It specifies CASSPIMTVEQYF.

This clone was observed a few times. The chain is built from TRBV4-3 and TRBJ1-3, with 9 bases identical to TRBD1. V shed 4 bases, J shed 0 bases, and the junction held 1 base outside the gene matches. This CDR3 has 15 residues. Per the germline V gene, CDR1 is LGHNA and CDR2 is YSLEER. The CDR3 here is CASSRTGDSGNTIYF. CDR3 sequence (DNA): TGCGCCAGCAGCCGGACAGGGGACTCTGGAAACACCATATATTTT.

This chain uses TRBV28 with TRBJ1-2; tentatively, D is TRBD1 (5 bases). Trimming pared 2 bases from V and 0 bases from J, leaving 13 bases between. Germline CDR1 reads MDHEN; CDR2 reads SYDVKM. The CDR3 has 16 amino acids. CDR3 region: CASSLEGTSTNYGYTF. As DNA, the CDR3 is TGTGCCAGCAGTTTAGAGGGGACGTCTACTAACTATGGCTACACCTTC.

The CDR3 DNA is TGTGCCAGTAGTATGGCGGGGCCCCAGCATTTT. Translating it yields CASSMAGPQHF. The chain carries TRBV19 and TRBJ1-5; D is undetermined. The germline V and J ends were trimmed by 3 bases and 9 bases, with 6 bases remaining between them. CDR3 length: 11 residues. CDR1 and CDR2 (germline): LNHDA, SQIVND (reference sequence). The full variable domain, rest sourced from reference TRBV19 and TRBJ1-5, is DGGITQSPKYLFRKEGQNVTLSCEQNLNHDAMYWYRQDPGQGLRLIYYSQIVNDFQKGDIAEGYSVSREKKESFPLTVTSAQKNPTAFYLCASSMAGPQHFGDGTRLSIL.

The rearrangement uses TRBV24-1 and TRBJ2-5, with 9 nucleotides matching TRBD2. CDR1 and CDR2 (germline): KGHDR, SFDVKD. The J segment lost 4 bases and the V segment lost 4 bases, leaving 9 bases of the junction unmatched. There are 16 residues in the CDR3. CDR3 DNA sequence: TGTGCCACCAGTGAGCCGATAGCGGGGGAAAGAGAGACCCAGTACTTC. Translated, it gives CATSEPIAGERETQYF.

This clone was found once. J is TRBJ1-2 and V is TRBV3-1 (or the pseudogene TRBV3-2); TRBD1 aligns across 7 bases. Germline CDR1 LGHDT, CDR2 YNNKEL (reference sequence). The CDR3 spans 13 residues. The V and J ends lost 7 bases and 2 bases, in that order; junction bases with no gene match: 4. The CDR3 protein is CASTQGGNYGYTF. The DNA for the CDR3 is TGTGCCAGCACCCAGGGGGGGAACTATGGCTACACCTTC.

The rearrangement links TRBV9 to TRBJ1-5; D not certain. V was pared by 0 bases and J by 0 bases, with 10 bases between. Per the germline V gene, CDR1 is SGDLS and CDR2 is YYNGEE. The CDR3 loop spans 16 amino acids. The CDR3 reads CASSVVAHYSNQPQHF. In DNA form, the CDR3 reads TGTGCCAGCAGCGTAGTGGCTCACTATAGCAATCAGCCCCAGCATTTT.

The V and J genes are TRBV5-1 and TRBJ1-5, with D uncertain. From germline, CDR1 is SGHRS and CDR2 YFSETQ. The germline V and J ends were trimmed by 0 bases and 5 bases, with 6 bases remaining between them. The CDR3 is 13 amino acids. The CDR3 sequence: CASSLERDQPQHF. The CDR3, as DNA: TGCGCCAGCAGCTTGGAAAGGGATCAGCCCCAGCATTTT.

This chain connects TRBV28 to TRBJ1-2; 7 bases match TRBD1. The CDR3 sequence is 15 residues long. Germline V lookup: CDR1 MDHEN, CDR2 SYDVKM. The junction had 11 bases not matched to a gene; V was cut back by 6 bases and J by 4 bases. The CDR3 DNA sequence: TGTGCCAGCAGCCCCCAATCGGGACAGCTCTATGGCTACACCTTC. Its translation is CASSPQSGQLYGYTF.

The chain couples TRBV5-4 to TRBJ2-3; D might be TRBD2 (5 bases). In germline, CDR1 is SGHNT, CDR2 YYREEE (reference sequence). This CDR3 region has 16 residues. Trimming took off 4 bases at V and 0 bases at J, with 15 bases between the two ends. CDR3 DNA: TGTGCCAGCAGCGGGCGGGCCTACACTAGCACAGATACGCAGTATTTT. It translates to CASSGRAYTSTDTQYF.

The chain recombines TRBV28 with TRBJ1-1; D gene uncertain. The CDR3 consists of 12 residues. The germline V and J ends were trimmed by 6 bases and 1 base, with 6 bases remaining between them. The V gene's germline CDR1 is MDHEN and CDR2 SYDVKM. CDR3 loop: CASREANTEAFF. In DNA form, the CDR3 reads TGTGCCAGCAGGGAAGCGAACACTGAAGCTTTCTTT.

The rearrangement links TRBV6-2 or TRBV6-3 to TRBJ2-7; D gene uncertain. The CDR3 is 12 amino acids. Germline V gene lookup returns CDR1 MNHEY and CDR2 SVGEGT. The germline V and J ends were trimmed by 6 bases and 8 bases, with 14 bases remaining between them. CDR3 residues: CASSLWVKQQYF. In DNA form, the CDR3 reads TGTGCCAGCAGCCTCTGGGTTAAACAGCAGTACTTC.

This clone appeared a few times. This chain connects TRBV19 to TRBJ1-5, with D maybe TRBD1 (6 bases). Trimming cost V 6 bases and J 6 bases, with 15 bases left between them. CDR3 size: 14 residues. CDR1 LNHDA and CDR2 SQIVND come from the germline V gene (reference sequence). The CDR3 reads CASSPLQGSQPQHF. The CDR3 DNA sequence: TGTGCCAGTAGCCCTCTCCAGGGGAGTCAGCCCCAGCATTTT. Full variable domain (missing parts from reference TRBV19 and TRBJ1-5): DGGITQSPKYLFRKEGQNVTLSCEQNLNHDAMYWYRQDPGQGLRLIYYSQIVNDFQKGDIAEGYSVSREKKESFPLTVTSAQKNPTAFYLCASSPLQGSQPQHFGDGTRLSIL.